Reported below is one T cell receptor (beta chain). Its antigen is as yet unknown. The germline V gene has CDR1 SGHRS and CDR2 YFSETQ. Trimming cost V 4 bases and J 1 base; bases outside gene matches: 17. This CDR3 contains 18 residues. While unrecorded immune exposures were likely, the donors were nominally healthy when sampled. The PCR employed 60 Vbeta primers together with 13 Jbeta primers. Here immunoSEQ multiplex PCR was the method, and the copy in TCRdb shows in-frame clones only, minus some. The table has 50,000 to 60,000 clones, 70% to 80% seen once. This record belongs to a study of cytomegalovirus exposure and HLA in healthy donors. Study-wide results and limits: The authors excluded some V segments, including TRBV6-2 and TRBV6-3, as indistinguishable. Within the data, a cluster of highly shared sequence variants was likely a sequencing artifact. Highest at DRB1 and lowest at HLA-C, TCR association rates differed among HLA loci in a later analysis.

This sequence originates from a woman between 40 and 55 years old in good health and CMV-seropositive. What was sequenced was PBMCs. The chain employs TRBV5-1 and TRBJ2-7; 7 nucleotides agree with TRBD1. DNA for the CDR3: TGCGCCAGCAGCCCGCTTTCGGGCCTAAGGGGGCCTTCCTACGAGCAGTACTTC. This codes for CASSPLSGLRGPSYEQYF.